This T cell receptor beta chain was found in a study of metastatic and nonmetastatic thyroid tumors. Study-wide context: A comparison of repertoires was made across blood and tumor or nodule tissue from malignant and benign thyroid patients.

Using MiXCR, TCRdb reanalyzed the PCR reads. This sample yields around 45,000 clones, of which roughly 15% are seen a single time; around 22% belongs to the top ten. Before thyroid surgery, none of the patients had received any treatment. This CDR3 comprises 12 residues. Germline V CDR1 and CDR2: DFQATT, SNEGSKA (reference sequence). The V gene lost 1 base and the J gene lost 4 bases, with 7 bases spanning the gap. Broader study findings: It was reportedly found that TCR beta diversity was significantly higher in malignant thyroid tumors than in benign nodules, a difference seen in both blood and tumor samples.

This clone was seen many times. Its antigen is not identified. This chain links TRBV20-1 with TRBJ1-2; D unclear. The sequence was collected from a female donor with papillary thyroid cancer or a benign thyroid nodule (not recorded which). Some clones in this sample may be carry-over from other donors' samples. What was sequenced was blood. CDR3 DNA sequence: TGCAGTGCTAGAGTCGGAGGCTATGGCTACACCTTC. Protein: CSARVGGYGYTF.